These 27 T cell receptor beta chains came from one sample sequenced in a study of blood T cell repertoires in COVID-19. Some clones are missing from TCRdb's copy, which holds only in-frame ones; the method was immunoSEQ multiplex PCR. Of about 400,000 clones listed, around 89% are singletons. Specimen: peripheral blood. The receptors come from a woman in her twenties or thirties with acute or convalescent COVID-19.

V is TRBV28 and J is TRBJ1-5; unclear D gene. The V gene lost 5 bases and the J gene lost 5 bases, with 7 bases spanning the gap. The germline V gene encodes CDR1 MDHEN and CDR2 SYDVKM. The CDR3 runs 12 residues. The chain's CDR3 is CASSISHQPQHF. The CDR3 nucleotides are TGTGCCAGCAGTATTTCTCATCAGCCCCAGCATTTT.

The chain carries TRBV30 and TRBJ1-4; D may be TRBD1 (6 bases). Germline values: CDR1 GTSNPN, CDR2 SVGIG (reference sequence). V shed 2 bases and J shed 0 bases, with 16 bases lying between them. This CDR3 is 17 amino acids long. The CDR3 nucleotides read TGTGCCTGGAGTTTACCTCTAGGGGACACAACTAATGAAAAACTGTTTTTT. Its protein product is CAWSLPLGDTTNEKLFF.

V and J are TRBV2 and TRBJ2-5, with D perhaps TRBD1 (7 bases). Germline CDR1 is SNHLY and CDR2 is FYNNEI. The CDR3 totals 18 residues. V lost 5 bases and J 2 bases, leaving 24 bases between the germline ends. CDR3 coding DNA: TGTGCCAGCAGTAGGCTACCTGAGGGGGGACAGCAGCAAGAGACCCAGTACTTC. Translating gives CASSRLPEGGQQQETQYF. Variable domain in full (rest from reference TRBV2 and TRBJ2-5): EPEVTQTPSHQVTQMGQEVILRCVPISNHLYFYWYRQILGQKVEFLVSFYNNEISEKSEIFDDQFSVERPDGSNFTLKIRSTKLEDSAMYFCASSRLPEGGQQQETQYFGPGTRLLVL.

The V gene is TRBV6-5, the J gene TRBJ1-2; 9 nucleotides align to TRBD1. The CDR3 is 16 residues long. With 4 bases clipped from V and 6 bases from J, the junction kept 12 bases outside the gene matches. Germline loops: CDR1 MNHEY, CDR2 SVGAGI. The CDR3 spells CASSSANRGLGDGYTF. The CDR3, as DNA: TGTGCCAGCAGTTCCGCTAACAGGGGGCTAGGGGATGGCTACACCTTC.

This chain links TRBV9 with TRBJ2-5, with D perhaps TRBD1 (6 bases). The CDR3 totals 15 residues. CDR1 SGDLS and CDR2 YYNGEE come from the germline V gene. The germline V and J ends were trimmed by 3 bases and 1 base, with 13 bases remaining between them. The CDR3 DNA sequence: TGTGCCAGCAGCGGGGGGCGAGGCCTCCAAGAGACCCAGTACTTC. Amino acids: CASSGGRGLQETQYF.

CDR3 protein: CASSIVGGRDSPLHF. The CDR3, as DNA: TGTGCCAGTAGTATAGTCGGGGGGCGCGATTCACCCCTCCACTTT. The rearrangement uses TRBV19 and TRBJ1-6, with TRBD1 as a possible D gene (6 bases). The CDR3 length is 15 residues. Germline CDR1 LNHDA, CDR2 SQIVND (reference sequence). V was cut by 1 base and J by 8 bases, with 12 bases left in between.

The rearrangement joins TRBV27 to TRBJ1-6, with no clear D. The CDR3 runs 15 residues. Per germline, CDR1 MNHEY and CDR2 SMNVEV (reference sequence). With 1 base removed from V and 6 bases from J, the gap between germline ends came to 10 bases. The chain's CDR3 is CASSLWNSGNSPLHF. For the CDR3, the DNA is TGTGCCAGCAGTTTATGGAACAGCGGTAATTCACCCCTCCACTTT.

CDR3 in DNA: TGTGCCAGCAGTGTAAGGGGGCGACTTGCTGAAGCTTTCTTT. Translation: CASSVRGRLAEAFF. The V and J genes are TRBV2 and TRBJ1-1, with TRBD1 matching 7 bases. Losses at the gene ends were 4 bases for V and 6 bases for J; bases not matched to a gene: 8. Germline V gives CDR1 SNHLY, CDR2 FYNNEI. The CDR3 extends over 14 amino acids.

This clone came up once. The CDR3 DNA reads as TGTGCCAGCAGTCCGCCGACAGGCCGGAATTCACCCCTCCACTTT. This sequence encodes CASSPPTGRNSPLHF. The rearrangement uses TRBV5-5 and TRBJ1-6; TRBD1 might be the D (6 bases). The CDR3 is made up of 15 amino acids. CDR1 and CDR2 from the germline V gene are SGHKS and YYEKEE (reference sequence). V lost 5 bases and J 7 bases, leaving 16 bases between the germline ends. Looking up the rest from reference TRBV5-5 and TRBJ1-6 gives the full variable domain: DAGVTQSPTHLIKTRGQQVTLRCSPISGHKSVSWYQQVLGQGPQFIFQYYEKEERGRGNFPDRFSARQFPNYSSELNVNALLLGDSALYLCASSPPTGRNSPLHFGNGTRLTVT.

This chain links TRBV11-2 with TRBJ1-1; 8 bases agree with TRBD1. The CDR3 sequence is 17 residues long. With V trimmed by 1 base and J by 5 bases, 12 bases remained unmatched. Germline V gives CDR1 SGHAT, CDR2 FQNNGV. The chain's CDR3 is CASSLVGQGAYVTEAFF. CDR3 nucleotide sequence: TGTGCCAGCAGCTTAGTCGGCCAGGGGGCTTATGTTACTGAAGCTTTCTTT. The full variable domain, rest sourced from reference TRBV11-2 and TRBJ1-1, is EAGVAQSPRYKIIEKRQSVAFWCNPISGHATLYWYQQILGQGPKLLIQFQNNGVVDDSQLPKDRFSAERLKGVDSTLKIQPAKLEDSAVYLCASSLVGQGAYVTEAFFGQGTRLTVV.

The gene calls are TRBV29-1 and TRBJ2-7; D possibly corresponds to TRBD2 (7 bases). Germline loops: CDR1 SQVTM, CDR2 ANQGSEA. The CDR3 is made up of 13 amino acids. Trimming took 6 bases from V and 7 from J, leaving 19 bases between them. Written as DNA, the CDR3 is TGCAGCGTAGGCAGTGCGGGGGCGAGTGAGCAGTACTTC. Translated: CSVGSAGASEQYF.

This rearrangement joins TRBV27 to TRBJ1-5; no clear D. Trimming pared 3 bases from V and 4 bases from J, leaving 7 bases between. CDR3 size: 13 residues. Looked up from germline, CDR1 is MNHEY and CDR2 is SMNVEV (reference sequence). The CDR3 loop reads CASSFQANQPQHF. CDR3 nucleotide sequence: TGTGCCAGCAGTTTCCAGGCGAATCAGCCCCAGCATTTT.

The chain employs TRBV12-5 and TRBJ2-1; 7 bases map to TRBD2. This CDR3 spans 13 amino acids. Looked up from germline, CDR1 is LGHNT and CDR2 is FRNRAP. Trimming at V came to 4 bases and at J to 6 bases, leaving 3 bases not matched to a gene. CDR3 region: CASGWWEGNEQFF. Here the CDR3 DNA reads TGTGCTAGTGGTTGGTGGGAGGGCAATGAGCAGTTCTTC.

V gene TRBV6-4 combines with J gene TRBJ2-3; D gene ambiguous. CDR1 MRHNA and CDR2 SNTAGT come from the germline V gene. Trimming cost V 3 bases and J 2 bases, with 6 bases left between them. The CDR3 extends over 13 amino acids. CDR3 amino acids: CASSEADTDTQYF. In DNA form, the CDR3 reads TGTGCCAGCAGTGAGGCAGACACAGATACGCAGTATTTT.

This chain links TRBV3-1 (or the pseudogene TRBV3-2) with TRBJ1-4, with 7 bases that match TRBD1. The CDR3 length is 14 residues. Germline CDR1 reads LGHDT; CDR2 reads YNNKEL (reference sequence). J gave up 6 bases and V 4 bases, and 5 bases lay outside the gene matches. CDR3 nucleotide sequence: TGTGCCAGCAGCCCAGGGGGTAGGCATGAAAAACTGTTTTTT. It is translated as CASSPGGRHEKLFF.

The chain uses TRBV15 and TRBJ2-4, with 9 bases fitting TRBD2. V trimming: 0 bases; J trimming: 4 bases; junction bases outside the gene matches: 1. Per the germline V gene, CDR1 is LNHNV and CDR2 is YYDKDF (reference sequence). CDR3 size: 15 residues. CDR3 DNA sequence: TGTGCCACCAGCAGAGACAGCGGGGGGAAAAACATTCAGTACTTC. It specifies CATSRDSGGKNIQYF.

This chain uses TRBV10-1 with TRBJ2-3; maybe TRBD2 (6 bases). Germline CDR1 WNHNN, CDR2 SYGVQD (reference sequence). The CDR3 spans 15 residues. The V end was cut by 1 base, the J end by 6 bases, with 14 bases between. The CDR3 DNA reads as TGCGCCAGCAGTGAGTTGAGTCCGGAGGGGGATACGCAGTATTTT. This gives the protein CASSELSPEGDTQYF.

Only one count was recorded for this clone. The chain is built from TRBV13 and TRBJ1-4, with no clear D. The CDR3 is 17 amino acids. V gave up 5 bases and J gave up 0 bases, with 16 bases separating them. Germline V gives CDR1 PRHDT, CDR2 FYEKMQ (reference sequence). The CDR3 DNA reads as TGTGCCAGCAGCCCCTACCACCCGGGAGCAACTAATGAAAAACTGTTTTTT. It yields the protein CASSPYHPGATNEKLFF.

The chain is built from TRBV29-1 and TRBJ2-5, with D possibly TRBD1 on 5 matching bases. From germline, CDR1 is SQVTM and CDR2 ANQGSEA. V was trimmed by 1 base and J by 4 bases, leaving 13 bases between them. The CDR3 sequence is 14 residues long. For the CDR3, the DNA is TGCAGCGTTGAAGTAGGGGCGCAGGGAGAGACCCAGTACTTC. Its protein is CSVEVGAQGETQYF.

The V and J genes are TRBV6-1 and TRBJ1-6; 9 nucleotides line up with TRBD1. Germline V lookup: CDR1 MNHNS, CDR2 SASEGT. V lost 6 bases and J lost 1; bases outside the gene matches: 16. The CDR3 is 20 residues long. This CDR3 reads CASRETGGRLSFSYNSPLHF. The CDR3 DNA follows: TGTGCCAGCAGAGAAACAGGGGGCCGACTTTCATTTTCCTATAATTCACCCCTCCACTTT.

V usage is TRBV10-3 and J usage is TRBJ2-3; D is unresolved. There are 17 residues in the CDR3. Trimming stripped 0 bases from V and 1 base from J, with 14 bases between. The germline V gene has CDR1 ENHRY and CDR2 SYGVKD. The CDR3 spells CAISESSGTYRTDTQYF. The CDR3 bases are TGTGCCATCAGTGAGTCGTCGGGTACGTACCGCACAGATACGCAGTATTTT.

J is TRBJ2-1 and V is TRBV30; TRBD2 agrees at 8 bases. The CDR3 is 12 residues long. The germline CDR1 and CDR2 sequences are GTSNPN and SVGIG (reference sequence). V trimming: 1 base; J trimming: 12 bases; junction bases outside the gene matches: 5. The CDR3 here is CAWSAGRGGQFF. CDR3 DNA: TGTGCCTGGAGTGCCGGGAGGGGGGGGCAGTTCTTC.

This chain joins TRBV19 and TRBJ2-7; D gene uncertain. Germline V lookup: CDR1 LNHDA, CDR2 SQIVND (reference sequence). CDR3 length equals 14 residues. Trimming took off 5 bases at V and 0 bases at J, with 11 bases between the two ends. DNA of the CDR3: TGTGCCAGTAGTCAGTTTCTCAGCTCCTACGAGCAGTACTTC. Translation gives CASSQFLSSYEQYF.

V is TRBV29-1 and J is TRBJ1-2; 7 bases agree with TRBD1. V was pared by 6 bases and J by 4 bases, with 14 bases of the junction left unmatched. CDR3 length: 15 amino acids. Germline lookup yields CDR1 SQVTM and CDR2 ANQGSEA. The CDR3 DNA reads TGCAGCGTGACCCACCGAGAGACAGGGAGCTATGGCTACACCTTC. Amino acids: CSVTHRETGSYGYTF.

The V gene is TRBV4-2, the J gene TRBJ1-6; D call uncertain. The CDR3 is 18 amino acids. Per germline, CDR1 LGHNA and CDR2 YNFKEQ. V lost 1 base and J lost 0, with 13 bases in between. The CDR3 protein is CASSQVVPRSSYNSPLHF. The CDR3 DNA reads as TGTGCCAGCAGCCAAGTCGTGCCCAGAAGCTCCTATAATTCACCCCTCCACTTT.

The chain has TRBV12-5 and TRBJ2-7, with TRBD1 identical over 10 bases. The J segment lost 2 bases and the V segment lost 5 bases, leaving 12 bases of the junction unmatched. The CDR3 runs 17 residues. CDR1 is LGHNT, CDR2 FRNRAP, per germline. CDR3 amino acids: CASGITTDRGRTYEQYF. CDR3 DNA: TGTGCTAGTGGTATAACAACGGACAGGGGGAGAACCTACGAGCAGTACTTC.

This clone turned up a few times. The CDR3 loop is CASSVLPRDLYGYTF. The CDR3 DNA reads as TGTGCCAGCAGTGTGTTACCCAGGGATTTGTATGGCTACACCTTC. The chain recombines TRBV2 with TRBJ1-2; weak D call: TRBD1 (5 bases). The V gene's germline CDR1 is SNHLY and CDR2 FYNNEI. The germline V and J ends were trimmed by 4 bases and 5 bases, with 17 bases remaining between them. The CDR3 consists of 15 residues.